The rows below give T cell receptor beta chains drawn from one sample of a study of cytomegalovirus exposure and HLA in healthy donors. The assay was immunoSEQ multiplex PCR, and TCRdb's table has in-frame clones only and misses some. The data show approximately 120,000 clones, with about three quarters seen just once and about 2.5% held by the top ten. The sample comprised PBMCs. These receptor sequences come from a female donor in good health and CMV-seronegative. CDR3s leave out the opening cysteine and the closing phenylalanine or tryptophan.

v_call | cdr3_aa
TRBV19 | ASSTWTGGFYEQY
TRBV5-4 | ASSSGTSTEQY
TRBV9 | ASSVAGGPIDIQY
TRBV25-1 | ASSDRGQGNTIY
TRBV11-2 | ASSLDRTANYGYT
TRBV6-5 | ASSYSSRGNEAF
TRBV27 | ASSLLQDEKLF
TRBV7-2 | ASSLVGATKETQY
TRBV2 | ASTSGGNTGELF
TRBV2 | ASSRGENTEAF
TRBV11-2 | ASAQTPTGSDTGELF
TRBV27 | ASGEGGVEEKLF
TRBV11-2 | ASSLASSYGYT
TRBV2 | ATGVAGTTDTQY
TRBV5-1 | ASSPPKGPNYGYT
TRBV21-1 | ASSKAGTGRSEAF
TRBV12-5 | ASGFVRDRGPIQY
TRBV27 | ASQKIGVGRELF
TRBV4-3 | ASSQEGGGNTEAF
TRBV2 | ASRTGQGEEKLF
TRBV19 | ASGTTPGNSPLH
TRBV29-1 | SVDSQTGANVLT
TRBV5-1 | ASRERALFQETQY
TRBV4-2 | ASSQESTGGETQY
TRBV19 | ASSIYGQRTDGYT
TRBV18 | ASSSAGTEAF
TRBV27 | ASRTGGSYEQY
TRBV7-8 | ASSSGLAGGVNEQF
TRBV27 | ASSLLGAGNQPQH
TRBV7-8 | ASSLLRSETQY
TRBV9 | ASSEDLGTGELF
TRBV11-3 | ASSLAGTDTQY
TRBV10-3 | AISASHQETQY
TRBV2 | ASSKQGSTYGYT
TRBV4-3 | ASLTHGTPRSYNEQF
TRBV19 | ASSLQGRRETQY
TRBV5-1 | ASSPRGGDVAEAF
TRBV29-1 | SVEDPGSEAF
TRBV6-4 | ASSDSYTGDHNEQF
TRBV11-2 | ASSLGLAGQETQY